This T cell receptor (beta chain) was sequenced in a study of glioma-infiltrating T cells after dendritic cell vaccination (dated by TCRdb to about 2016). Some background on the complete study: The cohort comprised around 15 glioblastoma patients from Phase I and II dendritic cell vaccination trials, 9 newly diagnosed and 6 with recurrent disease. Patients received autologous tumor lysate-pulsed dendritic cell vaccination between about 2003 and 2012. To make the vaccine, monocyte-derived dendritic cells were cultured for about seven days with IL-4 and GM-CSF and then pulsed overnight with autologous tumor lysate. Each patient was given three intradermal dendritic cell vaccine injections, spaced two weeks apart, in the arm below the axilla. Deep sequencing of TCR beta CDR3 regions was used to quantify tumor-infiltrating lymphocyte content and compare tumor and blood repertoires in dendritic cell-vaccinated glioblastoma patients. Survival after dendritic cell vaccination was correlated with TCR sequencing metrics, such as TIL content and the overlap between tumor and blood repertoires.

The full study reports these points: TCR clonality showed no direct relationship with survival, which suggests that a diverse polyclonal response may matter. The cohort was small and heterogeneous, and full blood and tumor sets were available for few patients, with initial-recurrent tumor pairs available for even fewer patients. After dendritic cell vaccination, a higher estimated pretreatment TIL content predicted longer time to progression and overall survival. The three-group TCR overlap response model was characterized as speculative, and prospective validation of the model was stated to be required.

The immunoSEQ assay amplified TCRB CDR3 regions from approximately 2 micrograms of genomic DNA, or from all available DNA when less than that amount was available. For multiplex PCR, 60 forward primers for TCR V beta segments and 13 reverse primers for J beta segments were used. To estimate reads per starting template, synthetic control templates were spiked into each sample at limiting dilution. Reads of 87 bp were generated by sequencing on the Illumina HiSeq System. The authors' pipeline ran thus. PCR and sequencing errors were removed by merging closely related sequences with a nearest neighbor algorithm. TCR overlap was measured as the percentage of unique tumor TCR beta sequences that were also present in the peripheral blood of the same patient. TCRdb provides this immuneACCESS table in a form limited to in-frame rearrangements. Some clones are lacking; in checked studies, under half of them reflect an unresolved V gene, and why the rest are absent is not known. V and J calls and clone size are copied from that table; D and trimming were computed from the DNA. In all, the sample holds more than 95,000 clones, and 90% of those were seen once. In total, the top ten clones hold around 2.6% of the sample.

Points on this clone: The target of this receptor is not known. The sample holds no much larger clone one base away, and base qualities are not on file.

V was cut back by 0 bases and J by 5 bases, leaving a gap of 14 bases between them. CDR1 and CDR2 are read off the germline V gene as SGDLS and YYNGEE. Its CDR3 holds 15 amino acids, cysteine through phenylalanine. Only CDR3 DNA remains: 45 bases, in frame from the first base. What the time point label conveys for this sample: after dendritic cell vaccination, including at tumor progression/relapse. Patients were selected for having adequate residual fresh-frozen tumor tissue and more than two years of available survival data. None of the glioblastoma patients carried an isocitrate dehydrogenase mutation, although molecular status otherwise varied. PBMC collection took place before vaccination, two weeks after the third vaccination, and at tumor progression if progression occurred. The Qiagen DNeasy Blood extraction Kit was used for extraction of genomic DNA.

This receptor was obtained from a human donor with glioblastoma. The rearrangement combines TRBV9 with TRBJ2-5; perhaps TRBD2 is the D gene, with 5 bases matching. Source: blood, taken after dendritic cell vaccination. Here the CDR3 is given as CASSVAQAPGETQYF. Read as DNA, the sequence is TGTGCCAGCAGCGTAGCCCAGGCCCCGGGGGAGACCCAGTACTTC.